The 32 T cell receptor beta chains given below trace back to one sample, sequenced in a study of CD8 T cells in Susac syndrome. cDNA came from about 0.5 to 1 ug RNA primed by random hexamers. From the immunoSEQ multiplex PCR reads, TCRdb called clonotypes with MiXCR, one entry per CDR3 protein. The repertoire includes some 120,000 distinct CDR3 sequences, nearly 95% of them detected once, and more than 0.095% sits in the top ten. Sequenced: CD4+ T cells from PBMCs. These receptors came from a human donor in good health.

This chain joins TRBV6-2 or TRBV6-3 and TRBJ1-1; D uncertain. Germline-derived CDR1 and CDR2 are MNHEY and SVGEGT. With 6 bases removed from V and 3 bases from J, the gap between germline ends came to 20 bases. This CDR3 is built from 16 residues. CDR3 region: CASRPRLRFQDTEAFF. CDR3 DNA: TGTGCCAGCAGACCCCGTTTGAGATTCCAGGACACTGAAGCTTTCTTT.

This chain links TRBV18 with TRBJ1-1; no clear D gene. This CDR3 is 12 amino acids long. Germline values: CDR1 KGHSH, CDR2 LQKENI. Trimming took 2 bases from V and 7 from J, leaving 8 bases between them. CDR3 amino acids: CASSPAGGEAFF. In DNA, the CDR3 is TGTGCCAGCTCACCAGCCGGCGGTGAAGCTTTCTTT.

This chain uses TRBV29-1 with TRBJ2-5, with TRBD2 identical over 9 bases. This CDR3 comprises 14 residues. CDR1 is SQVTM, CDR2 ANQGSEA, per germline. The junction had 3 bases not matched to a gene; V was cut back by 1 base and J by 3 bases. CDR3 in DNA: TGCAGCGTTGAAGCGAGACTAGCGGAAGAGACCCAGTACTTC. This sequence encodes CSVEARLAEETQYF.

The V and J genes are TRBV7-2 and TRBJ1-2; possible D gene TRBD1, 6 bases. This CDR3 spans 15 amino acids. V was trimmed by 9 bases and J by 7 bases, leaving 24 bases between them. Looked up from germline, CDR1 is SGHTA and CDR2 is FQGNSA. The CDR3: CASQLTRQDFSGYTF. The CDR3 region has the DNA TGTGCCAGTCAGCTTACGAGACAGGACTTCTCTGGCTACACCTTC. Supplemented by reference TRBV7-2 and TRBJ1-2, the full variable domain reads GAGVSQSPSNKVTEKGKDVELRCDPISGHTALYWYRQSLGQGLEFLIYFQGNSAPDKSGLPSDRFSAERTGGSVSTLTIQRTQQEDSAVYLCASQLTRQDFSGYTFGSGTRLTVV.

The genes are TRBV7-2 and TRBJ2-1; 7 bases map to TRBD2. Trimming removed 4 bases from V and 15 bases from J; junction bases left unmatched: 24. The CDR3 covers 17 residues. The germline gives CDR1 SGHTA, CDR2 FQGNSA. CDR3 region: CASSSTPLAGIVLDRFF. CDR3 nucleotide sequence: TGTGCCAGCAGCTCCACACCCTTAGCGGGTATTGTCCTAGACCGGTTCTTC.

The chain joins TRBV20-1 to TRBJ2-7; 8 bases agree with TRBD2. This CDR3 spans 10 amino acids. The V gene's germline CDR1 is DFQATT and CDR2 SNEGSKA (reference sequence). CDR3 bases: TGCAGCGGGGGGGCCAACGAGCAGTACTTC. Translation gives CSGGANEQYF.

This chain uses TRBV30 with TRBJ1-5, with 7 bases matching TRBD1. The J segment lost 3 bases and the V segment lost 0 bases, leaving 8 bases of the junction unmatched. The germline V gene encodes CDR1 GTSNPN and CDR2 SVGIG (reference sequence). CDR3 length equals 16 residues. The CDR3 coding sequence is TGTGCCTGGAGTGTACAGGGCAGGGGGGTCAATCAGCCCCAGCATTTT. Protein product: CAWSVQGRGVNQPQHF.

For the CDR3, the DNA is TGCGCCAGCAGCCGGACAGGGGATAGCAATCAGCCCCAGCATTTT. The encoded protein is CASSRTGDSNQPQHF. J is TRBJ1-5 and V is TRBV5-1; 9 bases fit TRBD1. The ends lost 4 bases at V and 0 bases at J; junction bases unmatched: 2. The germline gives CDR1 SGHRS, CDR2 YFSETQ. The CDR3 has 15 amino acids.

The chain employs TRBV6-6 and TRBJ2-7; maybe TRBD1 (6 bases). CDR1 is MNHNY and CDR2 is SVGAGI in the germline V gene (reference sequence). The CDR3 has 15 residues. Trimming cost V 2 bases and J 1 base, with 12 bases left between them. Written as DNA, the CDR3 is TGTGCCAGCAGTTACCCTCAGGGGCTTTCCTACGAGCAGTACTTC. Protein: CASSYPQGLSYEQYF.

The chain carries TRBV24-1 and TRBJ2-5; D is unresolved. V dropped 0 bases and J dropped 6 bases, with 7 bases sitting between them. The CDR3 extends over 13 amino acids. Looked up from germline, CDR1 is KGHDR and CDR2 is SFDVKD. The DNA for the CDR3 is TGTGCCACCAGTGATTTGGAAAGGAAGACCCAGTACTTC. Translated: CATSDLERKTQYF.

The J gene is TRBJ2-1, the V gene TRBV29-1, with TRBD2 identical over 7 bases. CDR1 SQVTM and CDR2 ANQGSEA come from the germline V gene. With V trimmed by 3 bases and J by 6 bases, 5 bases remained unmatched. The CDR3 has 13 residues. In nucleotides, the CDR3 is TGCAGCGTTGATGGGCTAGCGGCCAATGAGCAGTTCTTC. Translation gives CSVDGLAANEQFF.

V gene TRBV30 combines with J gene TRBJ2-1, with a tentative D call TRBD2 (5 bases). V lost 2 bases, J lost 9 bases, and 14 bases lay in between. This CDR3 is 13 amino acids long. Germline CDR1 and CDR2: GTSNPN and SVGIG (reference sequence). This chain's CDR3 is CAWSIASGTEQFF. The CDR3 DNA is TGTGCCTGGAGTATTGCCAGCGGTACTGAGCAGTTCTTC.

This clonotype showed up just a few times. This chain links TRBV20-1 with TRBJ1-2; 8 bases are shared with TRBD1. V lost 6 bases, J lost 4 bases, and 10 bases stayed unmatched. Germline V gene sequence: CDR1 DFQATT, CDR2 SNEGSKA (reference sequence). This CDR3 contains 14 residues. Here the CDR3 reads CSAAGQVFGYGYTF. CDR3 coding DNA: TGCAGTGCAGCGGGACAGGTTTTCGGCTATGGCTACACCTTC.

The chain combines TRBV12-3 or TRBV12-4 with TRBJ1-5, with 8 bases matching TRBD1. Trimming removed 6 bases from V and 5 bases from J; junction bases left unmatched: 12. The CDR3 sequence is 16 residues long. The CDR3 sequence is CASSANDRGRHQPQHF. As DNA, the CDR3 is TGTGCCAGCAGCGCTAATGACAGGGGCCGCCATCAGCCCCAGCATTTT.

V gene TRBV7-9 combines with J gene TRBJ2-7; a possible D gene is TRBD2 (6 bases). The CDR3 sequence is 14 residues long. V lost 6 bases to trimming and J lost 0 bases, with 12 bases between them. Germline V CDR1 and CDR2: SEHNR, FQNEAQ (reference sequence). DNA for the CDR3: TGTGCCAGCAGACGGGACTCAACCTCCTACGAGCAGTACTTC. Translated, it gives CASRRDSTSYEQYF.

This chain links TRBV29-1 with TRBJ2-7; D gene ambiguous. Germline V gene lookup returns CDR1 SQVTM and CDR2 ANQGSEA. The CDR3 covers 12 residues. The ends were cut back, 4 bases at V and 3 bases at J, with 10 bases in the middle. The CDR3 reads CSVVGLNYEQYF. DNA of the CDR3: TGCAGCGTTGTAGGGTTGAACTACGAGCAGTACTTC.

The rearrangement joins TRBV19 to TRBJ2-4; no definite D call. Trimming pared 7 bases from V and 1 base from J, leaving 11 bases between. The CDR3 length is 14 residues. Germline loops: CDR1 LNHDA, CDR2 SQIVND (reference sequence). The chain's CDR3 is CASTDVGAKNIQYF. In DNA, the CDR3 is TGTGCCAGTACCGACGTGGGGGCCAAAAACATTCAGTACTTC.

The V call is TRBV11-1, the J call TRBJ1-2; 10 bases align to TRBD1. This CDR3 region has 14 residues. V lost 2 bases, J lost 5 bases, and 2 bases stayed unmatched. Germline V gene lookup returns CDR1 SGHAT and CDR2 FQDESV (reference sequence). CDR3 residues: CASSLSDRGYGYTF. The CDR3 coding sequence is TGTGCCAGCAGCTTATCGGACAGGGGGTATGGCTACACCTTC.

This rearrangement joins TRBV30 to TRBJ2-1; TRBD1 might be the D (6 bases). V lost 2 bases, J lost 11 bases, and 10 bases lay in between. The germline V gene encodes CDR1 GTSNPN and CDR2 SVGIG (reference sequence). The CDR3 totals 11 residues. The chain's CDR3 is CAWSHREKQFF. The DNA of the CDR3 is TGTGCCTGGAGTCACAGGGAAAAGCAGTTCTTC.

The chain carries TRBV2 and TRBJ2-2, with D perhaps TRBD2 (5 bases). Looked up from germline, CDR1 is SNHLY and CDR2 is FYNNEI. The germline V and J ends were trimmed by 8 bases and 4 bases, with 14 bases remaining between them. This CDR3 has 14 amino acids. The CDR3 DNA follows: TGTGCCAGCGGTGTCCCCCGGGGCACCGGGGAGCTGTTTTTT. It encodes CASGVPRGTGELFF.

The V gene is TRBV7-9, the J gene TRBJ2-1; no reliable D call. The germline V gene has CDR1 SEHNR and CDR2 FQNEAQ (reference sequence). There are 15 residues in the CDR3. V dropped 4 bases and J dropped 8 bases, with 18 bases sitting between them. For the CDR3, the DNA is TGTGCCAGCAGCTCGTTACCCAGGCATGGCTATGAGCAGTTCTTC. Its translation is CASSSLPRHGYEQFF.

V usage is TRBV28 and J usage is TRBJ2-7; D unclear. The germline V gene has CDR1 MDHEN and CDR2 SYDVKM. The V end lost 3 bases, the J end lost 2 bases, and 11 bases lay between the germline ends. There are 14 residues in the CDR3. CDR3 residues: CASSLGSGPYEQYF. CDR3 nucleotide sequence: TGTGCCAGCAGTTTGGGCTCGGGCCCCTACGAGCAGTACTTC.

The chain links TRBV7-2 to TRBJ2-3; D is unclear. The length of the CDR3 is 15 residues. Deletions cut 5 bases from V and 1 base from J, with 13 bases between. Per germline, CDR1 SGHTA and CDR2 FQGNSA. The CDR3 spells CASSTTHGGTDTQYF. In DNA form, the CDR3 reads TGTGCCAGCAGCACGACCCACGGTGGCACAGATACGCAGTATTTT.

V usage is TRBV2 and J usage is TRBJ1-5; D is uncertain. Trimming took off 7 bases at V and 3 bases at J, with 7 bases between the two ends. Germline CDR1 reads SNHLY; CDR2 reads FYNNEI. The CDR3 spans 12 residues. CDR3 nucleotide sequence: TGTGCCAGCAAGCCCACCAATCAGCCCCAGCATTTT. Protein sequence: CASKPTNQPQHF.

The chain has TRBV12-3 or TRBV12-4 and TRBJ1-1; D remains unclear. This CDR3 has 13 residues. Trimming took off 5 bases at V and 3 bases at J, with 10 bases between the two ends. CDR3 in amino acids: CASSPRRDTEAFF. CDR3 DNA sequence: TGTGCCAGCAGTCCTCGGAGAGACACTGAAGCTTTCTTT.

The CDR3, as DNA: TGTGCCAGCAGCTACGGCCCCGAGACCCAGTACTTC. The encoded protein is CASSYGPETQYF. The chain combines TRBV7-9 with TRBJ2-5, with D uncertain. CDR1 is SEHNR, CDR2 FQNEAQ, per germline (reference sequence). Trimming pared 4 bases from V and 5 bases from J, leaving 8 bases between. The CDR3 length is 12 residues.

The chain uses TRBV28 and TRBJ2-7; 12 nucleotides line up with TRBD2. Germline CDR1 is MDHEN and CDR2 is SYDVKM. The CDR3 loop spans 15 amino acids. The V and J ends lost 3 bases and 6 bases, in that order; junction bases with no gene match: 6. The CDR3 DNA reads as TGTGCCAGCAGTTTGACGACTAGCGGGAGTCGCGAGCAGTACTTC. It codes for CASSLTTSGSREQYF.

This rearrangement joins TRBV3-1 to TRBJ2-2, with TRBD2 matching over 13 bases. The length of the CDR3 is 16 residues. Germline V CDR1 and CDR2: LGHDT, YNNKEL (reference sequence). Trimming removed 2 bases from V and 7 bases from J; junction bases left unmatched: 4. The CDR3 DNA sequence: TGTGCCAGCAGCCAAAGACTAGCGGGAGGTATCGGGGAGCTGTTTTTT. It encodes CASSQRLAGGIGELFF.

The rearrangement links TRBV4-1 to TRBJ1-4; D is ambiguous. This CDR3 is 16 amino acids long. Germline V CDR1 and CDR2: MGHRA, YSYEKL. V lost 0 bases, J lost 2 bases, and 10 bases lay in between. The CDR3 DNA follows: TGCGCCAGCAGCCAAGATTATTCGGGGACTAATGAAAAACTGTTTTTT. This sequence encodes CASSQDYSGTNEKLFF.

This chain joins TRBV19 and TRBJ2-1; D gene uncertain. The CDR3 is 15 amino acids. Trimming shortened V by 7 bases and J by 4 bases, and 17 bases separated the two germline ends. Germline V CDR1 and CDR2: LNHDA, SQIVND (reference sequence). CDR3: CASKLTDRGYNEQFF. CDR3 DNA: TGTGCCAGTAAGTTGACCGATCGTGGGTACAATGAGCAGTTCTTC. Complete variable domain (other parts from reference TRBV19 and TRBJ2-1): DGGITQSPKYLFRKEGQNVTLSCEQNLNHDAMYWYRQDPGQGLRLIYYSQIVNDFQKGDIAEGYSVSREKKESFPLTVTSAQKNPTAFYLCASKLTDRGYNEQFFGPGTRLTVL.

This chain links TRBV20-1 with TRBJ2-3; D not certain. V was pared by 5 bases and J by 2 bases, with 11 bases between. Germline V gives CDR1 DFQATT, CDR2 SNEGSKA (reference sequence). CDR3 size: 13 residues. The CDR3 loop is CSAPIRPTDTQYF. CDR3 DNA: TGCAGTGCTCCCATTAGGCCCACAGATACGCAGTATTTT.

The chain joins TRBV7-2 to TRBJ1-4, with TRBD1 matching 7 bases. There are 16 residues in the CDR3. Per the germline V gene, CDR1 is SGHTA and CDR2 is FQGNSA. With 5 bases clipped from V and 11 bases from J, the junction kept 17 bases outside the gene matches. The CDR3 region is CASSQEVGTEGPKLFF. The CDR3 nucleotides read TGTGCCAGCAGCCAGGAGGTCGGGACAGAGGGACCTAAACTGTTTTTT. Complete variable domain (other parts from reference TRBV7-2 and TRBJ1-4): GAGVSQSPSNKVTEKGKDVELRCDPISGHTALYWYRQSLGQGLEFLIYFQGNSAPDKSGLPSDRFSAERTGGSVSTLTIQRTQQEDSAVYLCASSQEVGTEGPKLFFGSGTQLSVL.